Below, 5 T cell receptor beta chains from the same sample are listed, as sequenced in a study of CD8 T cells in Susac syndrome. Reverse transcription of roughly 0.5 to 1 ug RNA was performed with random hexamers. From the immunoSEQ multiplex PCR reads, TCRdb called clonotypes with MiXCR, one entry per CDR3 protein. This repertoire shows 77,000 or so distinct CDR3 sequences, about 95% found once; its top ten account for about 0.38%. Sequenced material: CD8+ T cells from PBMCs. The receptor set was obtained from a human donor with multiple sclerosis.

This chain connects TRBV12-3 or TRBV12-4 to TRBJ1-5; possible D gene TRBD1, 5 bases. Trimming took off 1 base at V and 3 bases at J, with 10 bases between the two ends. CDR3 length equals 15 residues. The CDR3 DNA is TGTGCCAGCAGTTTAGGAGCAGGGTTCAATCAGCCCCAGCATTTT. This codes for CASSLGAGFNQPQHF.

J is TRBJ2-7 and V is TRBV5-4, with TRBD1 matching over 10 bases. The CDR3 is 16 residues long. The V gene's germline CDR1 is SGHNT and CDR2 YYREEE (reference sequence). J was trimmed by 3 bases and V by 5 bases; bases with no gene match: 11. CDR3 amino acids: CASRDYPDRGSYEQYF. The DNA of the CDR3 is TGTGCCAGCAGAGACTACCCGGACAGGGGGAGCTACGAGCAGTACTTC.

The chain joins TRBV7-9 to TRBJ2-7; 10 nucleotides align to TRBD2. V dropped 3 bases and J dropped 4; count of bases not matched to a gene: 6. Germline V gene lookup returns CDR1 SEHNR and CDR2 FQNEAQ (reference sequence). The CDR3 has 15 amino acids. The CDR3 reads CASSLGLAGAYEQYF. The CDR3, as DNA: TGTGCCAGCAGCTTGGGTCTAGCGGGAGCTTACGAGCAGTACTTC.

The V gene is TRBV30, the J gene TRBJ2-7; TRBD2 agrees at 9 bases. After removal of 3 bases from V and 3 bases from J, the junction contained 6 bases not matched to a gene. Germline V gives CDR1 GTSNPN, CDR2 SVGIG (reference sequence). CDR3 length equals 14 residues. The CDR3 DNA reads as TGTGCCTGGAGCGCGCTAGCGGGAATCTACGAGCAGTACTTC. Protein sequence: CAWSALAGIYEQYF.

CDR3 in amino acids: CASSIPLLDEAFF. CDR3 DNA: TGTGCCAGTAGTATTCCCCTCTTGGATGAAGCTTTCTTT. This chain connects TRBV19 to TRBJ1-1; D is unresolved. Per germline, CDR1 LNHDA and CDR2 SQIVND (reference sequence). V lost 3 bases and J 7 bases, leaving 12 bases between the germline ends. The CDR3 runs to 13 residues.